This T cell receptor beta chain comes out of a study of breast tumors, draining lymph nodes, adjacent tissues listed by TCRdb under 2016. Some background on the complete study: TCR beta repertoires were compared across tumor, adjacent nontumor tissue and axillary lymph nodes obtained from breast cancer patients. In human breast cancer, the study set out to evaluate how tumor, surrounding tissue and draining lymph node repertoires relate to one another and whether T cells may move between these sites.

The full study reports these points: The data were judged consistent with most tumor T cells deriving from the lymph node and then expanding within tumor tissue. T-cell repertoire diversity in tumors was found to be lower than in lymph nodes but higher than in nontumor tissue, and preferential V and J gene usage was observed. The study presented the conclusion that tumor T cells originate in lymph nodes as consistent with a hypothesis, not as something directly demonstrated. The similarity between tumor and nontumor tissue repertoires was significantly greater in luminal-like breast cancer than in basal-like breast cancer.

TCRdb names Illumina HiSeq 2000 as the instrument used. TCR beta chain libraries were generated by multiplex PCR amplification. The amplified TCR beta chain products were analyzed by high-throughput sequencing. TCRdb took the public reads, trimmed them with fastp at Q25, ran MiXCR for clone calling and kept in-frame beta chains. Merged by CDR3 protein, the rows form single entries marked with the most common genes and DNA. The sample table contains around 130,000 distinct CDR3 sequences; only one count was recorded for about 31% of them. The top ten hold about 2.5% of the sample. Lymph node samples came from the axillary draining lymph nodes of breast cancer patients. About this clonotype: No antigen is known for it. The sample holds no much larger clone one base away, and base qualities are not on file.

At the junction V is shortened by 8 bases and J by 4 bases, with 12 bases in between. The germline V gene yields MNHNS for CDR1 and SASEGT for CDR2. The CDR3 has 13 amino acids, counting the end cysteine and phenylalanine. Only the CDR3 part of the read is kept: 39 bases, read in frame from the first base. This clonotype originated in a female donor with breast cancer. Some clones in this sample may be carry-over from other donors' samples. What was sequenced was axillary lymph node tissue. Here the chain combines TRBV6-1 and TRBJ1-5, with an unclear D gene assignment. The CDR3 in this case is CASGSYSNQPQHF. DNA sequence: TGTGCCAGCGGTAGCTACAGTAATCAGCCCCAGCATTTT.